The present entry profiles one TCR beta chain with its context. Per the study methods: Scientists estimated how many nucleated cells there were by amplifying reference gene primers. Here immunoSEQ multiplex PCR was the method, and the copy in TCRdb shows in-frame clones only, minus some. V and J calls and clone size are as listed in that table; D and trimming were resolved from the DNA. The sample comprises around 260,000 clones, 75% to 90% of which are singletons, and approximately 10% rests with the top ten. This sample stems from a study of blood T cell repertoires in COVID-19. Study information: Italy, Spain and the United States were the sources of the convalescent and acute COVID-19 samples.

This CDR3 region has 17 residues. Patients of the Seattle cohort, enrolled during active infection, were followed longitudinally. The sequenced sample was peripheral blood. V and J are TRBV12-1 and TRBJ2-5; the D call in the table, TRBD2, was not verified against the DNA. TRBV12-1 is tagged as a pseudogene. The TCR comes from a woman between 70 and 85 years old with COVID-19, enrolled during active disease. CDR3 protein: CASSFAPSGRARETQYF. For the CDR3, the DNA is TGTGCCAGCAGCTTTGCTCCTAGCGGGAGGGCCCGAGAGACCCAGTACTTC.